Below are 22 T cell receptor beta chains sequenced from a single sample in a study of T cell responses to AZD1222 COVID-19 vaccine. Profiling relied on immunoSEQ multiplex PCR, and the TCRdb table lists in-frame clones only, not all of them. Among 100,000 to 140,000 clones, 80% to 95% were seen once, and the ten largest hold 5% to 7.5%. The sequencing used peripheral blood, collected 28 days after the second AZD1222 dose. The receptors derive from an adult who received the AZD1222 COVID-19 vaccine.

The chain employs TRBV7-2 and TRBJ2-1; 9 positions agree with TRBD2. V dropped 1 base and J dropped 8; count of bases not matched to a gene: 9. CDR1 is SGHTA and CDR2 is FQGNSA in the germline V gene. This CDR3 contains 16 residues. CDR3 sequence (DNA): TGTGCCAGCAGCTTAGGCGGCGGGAGGGCCCTCGATGAGCAGTTCTTC. This gives the protein CASSLGGGRALDEQFF.

The chain employs TRBV5-1 and TRBJ1-6; D is unclear. Trimming cost V 4 bases and J 6 bases, with 8 bases left between them. This CDR3 is built from 13 residues. Per germline, CDR1 SGHRS and CDR2 YFSETQ. The CDR3 DNA reads as TGCGCCAGCAGCCCCGGCCCTAATTCACCCCTCCACTTT. Encoded protein: CASSPGPNSPLHF.

This clone was seen just once. This chain uses TRBV5-1 with TRBJ1-2, with TRBD1 matching 10 bases. The V segment lost 4 bases and the J segment 4 bases; nucleotides outside the gene matches: 7. The CDR3 covers 15 residues. Germline CDR1 and CDR2: SGHRS and YFSETQ. CDR3 region: CASSPGQGFAYGYTF. The CDR3, as DNA: TGCGCCAGCAGCCCGGGACAGGGGTTTGCCTATGGCTACACCTTC.

This clone was observed a single time. The chain employs TRBV9 and TRBJ1-3; D not resolved. Germline V gene lookup returns CDR1 SGDLS and CDR2 YYNGEE. The V end was cut by 0 bases, the J end by 0 bases, with 10 bases between. The CDR3 runs 16 residues. CDR3 residues: CASSVGAPASGNTIYF. CDR3 DNA sequence: TGTGCCAGCAGCGTAGGGGCCCCGGCCTCTGGAAACACCATATATTTT.

The gene calls are TRBV30 and TRBJ2-1, with 7 positions matching TRBD1. There are 14 residues in the CDR3. Germline lookup yields CDR1 GTSNPN and CDR2 SVGIG (reference sequence). Trimming at V came to 5 bases and at J to 2 bases, leaving 6 bases not matched to a gene. The CDR3: CAWQGVTTYNEQFF. CDR3 DNA sequence: TGTGCCTGGCAGGGGGTTACTACCTACAATGAGCAGTTCTTC.

The V call is TRBV6-4, the J call TRBJ1-2, with D possibly being TRBD1 (5 bases). Germline V gives CDR1 MRHNA, CDR2 SNTAGT. Trimming took 10 bases from V and 7 from J, leaving 13 bases between them. CDR3 length equals 11 residues. The CDR3 loop is CATRGGTGYTF. CDR3 sequence (DNA): TGTGCCACCCGGGGGGGTACTGGCTACACCTTC.

This chain's CDR3 is CASSVTSGSVGEQYF. CDR3 DNA sequence: TGTGCCAGTAGTGTGACTAGCGGGAGTGTGGGCGAGCAGTACTTC. The chain recombines TRBV19 with TRBJ2-7; 12 bases map to TRBD2. Germline V gene lookup returns CDR1 LNHDA and CDR2 SQIVND (reference sequence). The V gene end was trimmed by 5 bases and the J gene end by 6 bases; junction bases not matched to a gene: 8. The CDR3 is 15 amino acids.

The V and J genes are TRBV10-3 and TRBJ2-1; the D gene is possibly TRBD2 (5 bases). V lost 2 bases and J lost 8, with 10 bases in between. Per germline, CDR1 ENHRY and CDR2 SYGVKD. The CDR3 has 13 amino acids. The CDR3 nucleotides read TGTGCCATCAGTGAGCCGGGATCCGATGAGCAGTTCTTC. Translated: CAISEPGSDEQFF.

The V gene is TRBV27, the J gene TRBJ1-5; D ambiguous. From germline, CDR1 is MNHEY and CDR2 SMNVEV (reference sequence). The CDR3 consists of 14 residues. Trimming removed 5 bases from V and 3 bases from J, with 11 bases in between. CDR3 protein: CASSPRGHNQPQHF. The DNA for the CDR3 is TGTGCCAGCAGTCCACGAGGGCACAATCAGCCCCAGCATTTT.

V and J are TRBV15 and TRBJ2-5; tentative D call: TRBD1 (5 bases). V lost 3 bases, J lost 0 bases, and 11 bases lay in between. The CDR3 consists of 15 residues. Germline assignment: CDR1 LNHNV and CDR2 YYDKDF (reference sequence). In DNA form, the CDR3 reads TGTGCCACCAGCAGGGCGGACACAAACCAAGAGACCCAGTACTTC. Its protein is CATSRADTNQETQYF.

This chain connects TRBV7-2 to TRBJ2-7; D might be TRBD1 (5 bases). Germline-derived CDR1 and CDR2 are SGHTA and FQGNSA. The CDR3 is 13 residues long. The V and J ends lost 5 bases and 5 bases respectively, with 13 bases between them. CDR3 sequence reads: CASSLRQQDEQYF. CDR3 coding DNA: TGTGCCAGCAGCCTTCGACAGCAGGACGAGCAGTACTTC.

Remarks on this clone: Mismatch with germline at one junction end may stem from a read error. This chain links TRBV9 with TRBJ1-1, with TRBD1 identical over 8 bases. The CDR3 is 9 residues long. Germline V CDR1 and CDR2: SGDLS, YYNGEE. CDR3 protein: CASSGQGPF. DNA for the CDR3: TGTGCCAGCAGCGGACAGGGGCCCTTT. The whole variable domain, filled in from reference TRBV9 and TRBJ1-1, reads DSGVTQTPKHLITATGQRVTLRCSPRSGDLSVYWYQQSLDQGLQFLIQYYNGEERAKGNILERFSAQQFPDLHSELNLSSLELGDSALYFCASSGQGPFGQGTRLTVV.

This chain uses TRBV2 with TRBJ1-2, with 9 bases that match TRBD1. Trimming cost V 1 base and J 4 bases; bases outside gene matches: 10. Germline-derived CDR1 and CDR2 are SNHLY and FYNNEI. The CDR3 runs 17 residues. The CDR3 reads CASSEGTGAESVYGYTF. The CDR3 DNA follows: TGTGCCAGCAGTGAAGGGACAGGGGCAGAATCAGTCTATGGCTACACCTTC.

This clone came up once. The genes are TRBV20-1 and TRBJ2-1; D gene unclear. V shed 6 bases and J shed 4 bases, with 7 bases lying between them. The CDR3 runs to 11 residues. Germline V CDR1 and CDR2: DFQATT, SNEGSKA (reference sequence). CDR3 region: CSASQYNEQFF. The CDR3 DNA reads TGCAGTGCGTCACAGTACAATGAGCAGTTCTTC.

J is TRBJ1-5 and V is TRBV7-2; maybe TRBD1 (5 bases). The ends were cut back, 4 bases at V and 6 bases at J, with 22 bases in the middle. CDR1 and CDR2 from the germline V gene are SGHTA and FQGNSA. This CDR3 is built from 17 residues. Here the CDR3 DNA reads TGTGCCAGCAGCTCCGGGCCAGGTGGGGGATTAGGTCAGCCCCAGCATTTT. Translation gives CASSSGPGGGLGQPQHF.

The rearrangement uses TRBV12-3 or TRBV12-4 and TRBJ1-3; no definite D call. V was pared by 3 bases and J by 3 bases, with 3 bases between. The CDR3 is made up of 12 amino acids. The CDR3 DNA sequence: TGTGCCAGCAGTTTGGGTGGAAACACCATATATTTT. Translation: CASSLGGNTIYF.

This chain connects TRBV3-1 (or the pseudogene TRBV3-2) to TRBJ1-2, with D possibly TRBD1 on 5 matching bases. The CDR3 has 14 amino acids. Per the germline V gene, CDR1 is LGHDT and CDR2 is YNNKEL (reference sequence). V was cut by 4 bases and J by 3 bases, with 12 bases left in between. The CDR3 here is CASSPRDGDYGYTF. CDR3 DNA: TGTGCCAGCAGCCCCCGGGACGGTGACTATGGCTACACCTTC.

The chain couples TRBV9 to TRBJ2-7; 8 bases fit TRBD1. The CDR3 contains 15 residues. J was trimmed by 5 bases and V by 0 bases; bases with no gene match: 7. Germline V gene data show CDR1 as SGDLS and CDR2 as YYNGEE. CDR3: CASSVGGTGRNEQYF. DNA for the CDR3: TGTGCCAGCAGCGTAGGGGGGACAGGTCGGAACGAGCAGTACTTC. Full variable domain (remainder filled in from reference TRBV9 and TRBJ2-7): DSGVTQTPKHLITATGQRVTLRCSPRSGDLSVYWYQQSLDQGLQFLIQYYNGEERAKGNILERFSAQQFPDLHSELNLSSLELGDSALYFCASSVGGTGRNEQYFGPGTRLTVT.

The V gene is TRBV5-8, the J gene TRBJ2-5; TRBD2 is a possible D gene (5 bases). The CDR3 has 13 amino acids. Germline CDR1 is SGHTS and CDR2 is YDEGEE. V gave up 3 bases and J gave up 2 bases, with 8 bases separating them. The CDR3 region is CASSWRQQETQYF. As DNA, the CDR3 is TGTGCCAGCAGCTGGAGGCAGCAAGAGACCCAGTACTTC.

The chain uses TRBV7-2 and TRBJ1-1; TRBD1 might be the D (5 bases). The CDR3 runs to 14 residues. Germline V gives CDR1 SGHTA, CDR2 FQGNSA. V was pared by 1 base and J by 8 bases, with 14 bases between. The CDR3 DNA is TGTGCCAGCAGCTTAGGGACCACAGGCTCCGAAGCTTTCTTT. It codes for CASSLGTTGSEAFF.

This chain uses TRBV4-1 with TRBJ1-5; D gene ambiguous. CDR1 and CDR2 (germline): MGHRA, YSYEKL. Trimming left V 0 bases short and J 0 bases short, with 9 bases between. CDR3 length: 16 residues. The CDR3 bases are TGCGCCAGCAGCCAAGATGGAGTATATAGCAATCAGCCCCAGCATTTT. Amino acids: CASSQDGVYSNQPQHF.

The DNA of the CDR3 is TGTGCCAGCAGTTACACCGACCTATCTGAAGCTTTCTTT. Protein: CASSYTDLSEAFF. The V gene is TRBV6-5, the J gene TRBJ1-1; D gene uncertain. In germline, CDR1 is MNHEY, CDR2 SVGAGI. The CDR3 is made up of 13 amino acids. With 2 bases removed from V and 6 bases from J, the gap between germline ends came to 10 bases.